This T cell receptor (beta chain) was sequenced for a study of shared clonotypes between healthy human individuals. Germline assignment: CDR1 KGHSH and CDR2 LQKENI. The CDR3 loop spans 21 amino acids. The ends were cut back, 2 bases at V and 1 base at J, with 24 bases in the middle. The assay was carried out at the deep level. Genomic DNA belonging to each subset was distributed in equal measure over several immunoSEQ plates. The data were produced by immunoSEQ multiplex PCR, yet TCRdb's version contains in-frame clones alone and is incomplete. Altogether about 480,000 clones are present, over 60% being singletons, with the ten largest covering approximately 12%. The study used 80 million to 100 million PBMCs per unsorted sample for genomic DNA.

This chain joins TRBV18 and TRBJ2-6, with a tentative D call TRBD1 (6 bases). The receptor was derived from a woman aged 40 to 55 in good health. Some clones in this sample may be carry-over from other donors' samples. Sequenced material: PBMCs. Here the CDR3 DNA reads TGTGCCAGCTCACCAAATTCCCGGGACATGGTCGGGGTTTCTGGGGCCAACGTCCTGACTTTC. It yields the protein CASSPNSRDMVGVSGANVLTF.